These 7 T cell receptor beta chains share one sample of origin, sequenced in a study of OX40 agonist ivuxolimab in advanced cancers. Profiling relied on immunoSEQ multiplex PCR, and the TCRdb table lists in-frame clones only, not all of them. The sample gives roughly 19,000 clones, under 95% of which show up once; roughly 60% is in the top ten. The sequenced sample was CD4+ or CD8+ T cells sorted from blood, obtained in a trial of the OX40 agonist ivuxolimab. The receptors come from an adult with an advanced solid tumor such as melanoma, head and neck, liver or kidney cancer.

This chain connects TRBV10-2 to TRBJ2-5; the match to TRBD2 covers 11 bases. CDR1 WSHSY and CDR2 SAAADI come from the germline V gene. Germline trimming cut 5 bases from V and 5 bases from J; bases unmatched to any gene: 10. The CDR3 runs 16 residues. CDR3 sequence (DNA): TGCGCCAGCAGTCGGAGGCTAGCGGGGGGCTTTGAGACCCAGTACTTC. It encodes CASSRRLAGGFETQYF.

The rearrangement joins TRBV4-1 to TRBJ1-3, with D uncertain. V shed 4 bases and J shed 4 bases, with 14 bases lying between them. The CDR3 is 15 amino acids. Germline CDR1 reads MGHRA; CDR2 reads YSYEKL. The CDR3 DNA follows: TGCGCCAGCAGCCCTGTTACAGCCGAGGGAAACACCATATATTTT. The encoded protein is CASSPVTAEGNTIYF.

V is TRBV5-4 and J is TRBJ2-3; 9 nucleotides agree with TRBD2. The germline V gene has CDR1 SGHNT and CDR2 YYREEE (reference sequence). Germline trimming cut 4 bases from V and 4 bases from J; bases unmatched to any gene: 10. This CDR3 has 16 residues. The CDR3 sequence: CASSPRLAGVPDTQYF. The DNA of the CDR3 is TGTGCCAGCAGCCCCCGGTTAGCGGGGGTCCCAGATACGCAGTATTTT.

The chain combines TRBV9 with TRBJ2-5; 10 bases are a match to TRBD1. V was pared by 3 bases and J by 0 bases, with 2 bases of the junction left unmatched. The CDR3 totals 15 residues. The germline V gene encodes CDR1 SGDLS and CDR2 YYNGEE. This chain's CDR3 is CASSGGTGDQETQYF. Here the CDR3 DNA reads TGTGCCAGCAGCGGAGGGACAGGGGACCAAGAGACCCAGTACTTC.

This chain links TRBV25-1 with TRBJ1-1, with D possibly TRBD1 on 5 matching bases. Germline V gene sequence: CDR1 MGHDK, CDR2 SYGVNS. The CDR3 runs 11 residues. V was clipped by 6 bases and J by 9 bases, with 11 bases between them. CDR3 loop: CASRAGAQAFF. CDR3 nucleotides: TGTGCCAGCAGGGCCGGGGCGCAAGCTTTCTTT.

The chain links TRBV27 to TRBJ2-1; D gene ambiguous. The ends were cut back, 2 bases at V and 6 bases at J, with 8 bases in the middle. Germline V lookup: CDR1 MNHEY, CDR2 SMNVEV (reference sequence). There are 13 residues in the CDR3. For the CDR3, the DNA is TGTGCCAGCAGTTTAGGCGCCACCAATGAGCAGTTCTTC. Its translation is CASSLGATNEQFF.

The chain uses TRBV6-6 and TRBJ2-7; D possibly corresponds to TRBD1 (5 bases). The germline V gene encodes CDR1 MNHNY and CDR2 SVGAGI (reference sequence). The CDR3 loop spans 11 amino acids. Trimming shortened V by 7 bases and J by 4 bases, and 8 bases separated the two germline ends. The CDR3 sequence is CASIKGYEQYF. DNA for the CDR3: TGTGCCAGCATCAAGGGGTACGAGCAGTACTTC.